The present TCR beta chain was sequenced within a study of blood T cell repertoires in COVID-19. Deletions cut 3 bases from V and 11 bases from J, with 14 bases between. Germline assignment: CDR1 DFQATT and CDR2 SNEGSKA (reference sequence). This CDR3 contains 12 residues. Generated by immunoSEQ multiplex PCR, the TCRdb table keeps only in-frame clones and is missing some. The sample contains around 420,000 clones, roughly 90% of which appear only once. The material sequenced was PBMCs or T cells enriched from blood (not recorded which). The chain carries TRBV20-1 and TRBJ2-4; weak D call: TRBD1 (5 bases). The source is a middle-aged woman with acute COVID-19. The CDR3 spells CSASDLDRLQYF. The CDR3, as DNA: TGCAGTGCTAGTGATTTAGACAGACTTCAGTACTTC.